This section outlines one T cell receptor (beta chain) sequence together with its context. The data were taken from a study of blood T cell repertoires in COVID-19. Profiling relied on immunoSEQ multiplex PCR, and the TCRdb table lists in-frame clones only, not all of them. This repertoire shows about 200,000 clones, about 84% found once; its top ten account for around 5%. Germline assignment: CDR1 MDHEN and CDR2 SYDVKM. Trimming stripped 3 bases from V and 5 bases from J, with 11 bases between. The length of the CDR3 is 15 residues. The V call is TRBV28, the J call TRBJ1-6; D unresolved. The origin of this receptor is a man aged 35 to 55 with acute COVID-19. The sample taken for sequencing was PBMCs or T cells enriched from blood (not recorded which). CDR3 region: CASSLGAADNSPLHF. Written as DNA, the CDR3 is TGTGCCAGCAGTTTGGGAGCAGCTGATAATTCACCCCTCCACTTT.